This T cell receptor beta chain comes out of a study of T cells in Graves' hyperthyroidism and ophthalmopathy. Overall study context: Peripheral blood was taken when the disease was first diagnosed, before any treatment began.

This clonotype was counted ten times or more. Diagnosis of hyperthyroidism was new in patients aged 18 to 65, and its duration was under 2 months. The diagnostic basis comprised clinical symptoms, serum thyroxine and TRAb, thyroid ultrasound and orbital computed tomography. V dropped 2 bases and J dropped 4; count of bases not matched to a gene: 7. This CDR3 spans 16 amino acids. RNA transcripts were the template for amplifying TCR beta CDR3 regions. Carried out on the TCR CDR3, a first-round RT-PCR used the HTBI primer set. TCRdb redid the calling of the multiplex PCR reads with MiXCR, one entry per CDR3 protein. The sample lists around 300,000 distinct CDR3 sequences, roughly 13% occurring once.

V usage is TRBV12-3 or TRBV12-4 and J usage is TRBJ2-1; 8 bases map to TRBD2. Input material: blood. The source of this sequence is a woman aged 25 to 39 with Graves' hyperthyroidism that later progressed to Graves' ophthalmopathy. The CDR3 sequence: CASSLSLSGTYNEQFF. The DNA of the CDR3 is TGTGCCAGCAGTTTATCGCTTAGCGGGACTTACAATGAGCAGTTCTTC.